This T cell receptor beta chain originates from a study of STAT5B mutations in CD4+ large granular lymphocyte leukemia. Buffy coats from healthy blood donors served as controls. Study conclusions and caveats: Without HLA matching, higher CD4+ than CD8+ T-LGLL clonality could reflect small sample size.

In the case of this clone: Its antigen is unknown.

Repertoires were generated with immunoSEQ multiplex PCR, while TCRdb's copy carries only in-frame clones and drops some. The sample includes about 3,500 clones, about 85% of them seen just once. The TCR comes from a human donor in good health. The sample taken for sequencing was CD4+ T cells from blood buffy coats.

The CDR3 coding sequence is TGTGCCACCCGTATGACAGGGCAAAGCTCCTACAATGAGCAGTTCTTC. Translated: CATRMTGQSSYNEQFF. V gene TRBV19 combines with J gene TRBJ2-1; TRBD1 matches at 7 bases. V dropped 10 bases and J dropped 0; count of bases not matched to a gene: 12. CDR3 length: 16 amino acids. Germline assignment: CDR1 LNHDA and CDR2 SQIVND (reference sequence). Full variable domain (outside the CDR3, taken from reference TRBV19 and TRBJ2-1): DGGITQSPKYLFRKEGQNVTLSCEQNLNHDAMYWYRQDPGQGLRLIYYSQIVNDFQKGDIAEGYSVSREKKESFPLTVTSAQKNPTAFYLCATRMTGQSSYNEQFFGPGTRLTVL.